The 22 T cell receptor beta chains reported below all come from one sample, sequenced in a study of shared clonotypes between healthy human individuals (dated by TCRdb to 2020 to 2021). Libraries were made using the immunoSEQ multiplex PCR assay. TCRdb took over this immuneACCESS table, retaining in-frame rearrangements with V and J assigned. Such tables are incomplete; in checked studies, under half of the missing clones stem from an unresolved V gene, and the remainder is unexplained. Counted in this sample were about 450,000 clones; about 76% of them appeared once. The ten largest clones take up approximately 13% of the sample. The specimen was PBMCs. These receptors originate from a woman between 35 and 50 years old in good health. Some clones in this sample may be carry-over from other donors' samples.

The rearrangement joins TRBV28 to TRBJ1-1; weak D call: TRBD1 (6 bases). CDR3 length equals 13 residues. Per germline, CDR1 MDHEN and CDR2 SYDVKM. Trimming pared 10 bases from V and 6 bases from J, leaving 18 bases between. As DNA, the CDR3 is TGTGCCATCATCGACAGGCCTCACGCTGAAGCTTTCTTT. Amino acid sequence: CAIIDRPHAEAFF.

The chain recombines TRBV19 with TRBJ1-1; D perhaps matches TRBD1 (5 bases). Germline assignment: CDR1 LNHDA and CDR2 SQIVND (reference sequence). This CDR3 has 12 residues. Trimming took off 3 bases at V and 11 bases at J, with 13 bases between the two ends. The CDR3 nucleotides are TGTGCCAGTAGTATCTCCTGGGGCGGGGCTTTCTTT. Encoded protein: CASSISWGGAFF.

The chain recombines TRBV28 with TRBJ2-1; 10 positions match TRBD2. The CDR3 spans 15 residues. CDR1 is MDHEN, CDR2 SYDVKM, per germline. J lost 9 bases, V lost 3 bases, and 8 bases had no gene match. The CDR3 reads CASSLASGSLGEQFF. The CDR3 coding sequence is TGTGCCAGCAGTTTGGCTAGCGGGAGCTTGGGTGAGCAGTTCTTC.

The chain employs TRBV13 and TRBJ2-6; 9 bases match TRBD1. The V gene's germline CDR1 is PRHDT and CDR2 FYEKMQ (reference sequence). The CDR3 runs to 18 residues. V was pared by 6 bases and J by 0 bases, with 9 bases of the junction left unmatched. CDR3: CASRRTGTGNSGANVLTF. In DNA form, the CDR3 reads TGTGCCAGCAGACGGACCGGGACAGGGAACTCTGGGGCCAACGTCCTGACTTTC.

This chain links TRBV28 with TRBJ2-1; no firm D call. Germline CDR1 reads MDHEN; CDR2 reads SYDVKM. The germline V and J ends were trimmed by 5 bases and 12 bases, with 14 bases remaining between them. The CDR3 has 12 amino acids. CDR3 in amino acids: CASSPRRMAQFF. The CDR3 coding sequence is TGTGCCAGCAGTCCCCGACGGATGGCGCAGTTCTTC.

This clone has only one observation. This chain joins TRBV5-5 and TRBJ2-3, with unresolved D. Germline CDR1 is SGHKS and CDR2 is YYEKEE (reference sequence). The length of the CDR3 is 14 residues. Trimming removed 2 bases at V and 2 bases at J, with 9 bases between. CDR3: CASSFQEITDTQYF. The CDR3 DNA reads TGTGCCAGCAGCTTCCAGGAGATCACAGATACGCAGTATTTT.

The V call is TRBV2, the J call TRBJ2-7; D is possibly TRBD2 (6 bases). The CDR3 contains 13 residues. Trimming pared 6 bases from V and 3 bases from J, leaving 12 bases between. Germline V gene data show CDR1 as SNHLY and CDR2 as FYNNEI. In nucleotides, the CDR3 is TGTGCCAGCAGCCTGGGGGGACTCTACGAGCAGTACTTC. Its protein product is CASSLGGLYEQYF.

The chain links TRBV23-1 to TRBJ2-1; the match to TRBD2 covers 10 bases. TRBV23-1 belongs to the ORF category, with a function that is uncertain. The CDR3 is 16 residues long. The V gene end was trimmed by 5 bases and the J gene end by 2 bases; junction bases not matched to a gene: 6. The CDR3 loop reads CASSGSTSGPYNEQFF. The DNA of the CDR3 is TGCGCCAGCAGTGGATCGACTAGCGGGCCCTACAATGAGCAGTTCTTC.

The V call is TRBV7-2, the J call TRBJ1-2; 10 bases align to TRBD1. Germline V gene sequence: CDR1 SGHTA, CDR2 FQGNSA. This CDR3 spans 15 amino acids. J gave up 1 base and V 5 bases, and 4 bases lay outside the gene matches. Here the CDR3 reads CASSPDRGRNYGYTF. The CDR3 nucleotides are TGTGCCAGCAGCCCTGACAGGGGGCGTAACTATGGCTACACCTTC.

Here the CDR3 reads CASSQTSSSYEQYF. Written as DNA, the CDR3 is TGTGCCAGCAGCCAGACTAGCAGCTCCTACGAGCAGTACTTC. V and J are TRBV9 and TRBJ2-7, with 7 bases matching TRBD2. The germline V gene has CDR1 SGDLS and CDR2 YYNGEE. The CDR3 totals 14 residues. V dropped 4 bases and J dropped 0; count of bases not matched to a gene: 4.

The chain is built from TRBV5-4 and TRBJ2-6; D perhaps matches TRBD1 (6 bases). The length of the CDR3 is 16 residues. CDR1 is SGHNT and CDR2 is YYREEE in the germline V gene (reference sequence). V gave up 0 bases and J gave up 5 bases, with 12 bases separating them. CDR3 nucleotides: TGTGCCAGCAGCTTGGAACAGGGTATACGGGCCAACGTCCTGACTTTC. It codes for CASSLEQGIRANVLTF.

This chain links TRBV27 with TRBJ1-1; D is perhaps TRBD1 (5 bases). Per the germline V gene, CDR1 is MNHEY and CDR2 is SMNVEV (reference sequence). V was cut by 3 bases and J by 1 base, with 15 bases left in between. The CDR3 has 16 amino acids. The CDR3 is CASSLTGLGPNTEAFF. CDR3 DNA sequence: TGTGCCAGCAGTTTGACGGGGTTGGGACCGAACACTGAAGCTTTCTTT.

About this clone itself: The germline gene is not matched at one end of the junction; a read error may be the cause. The CDR3, as DNA: TGTGTCAGCTCACCAATAACTCAAACTGATGGGGCTGAAGCTTTCTTT. Its translation: CVSSPITQTDGAEAFF. J is TRBJ1-1 and V is TRBV18, with no clear D. The CDR3 loop spans 16 amino acids. Germline loops: CDR1 KGHSH, CDR2 LQKENI.

This clone was seen a handful of times. This chain joins TRBV12-5 and TRBJ2-5; D assignment may be TRBD1 or TRBD2 (5 bases each). Germline CDR1 is LGHNT and CDR2 is FRNRAP. V gave up 5 bases and J gave up 5 bases, with 24 bases separating them. The CDR3 is made up of 17 amino acids. The CDR3 spells CASGEPRGHPGDETQYF. The CDR3 DNA is TGTGCTAGTGGTGAACCCCGGGGCCACCCAGGTGACGAGACCCAGTACTTC.

CDR3 coding DNA: TGTGCCAGCAGGACTAGCGGGTTATACGAGCAGTACTTC. It codes for CASRTSGLYEQYF. The genes are TRBV7-8 and TRBJ2-7, with TRBD2 matching 10 bases. With V trimmed by 6 bases and J by 4 bases, 3 bases remained unmatched. CDR1 is SGHVS, CDR2 FQNEAQ, per germline. The CDR3 has 13 amino acids. Looking up the rest from reference TRBV7-8 and TRBJ2-7 gives the full variable domain: GAGVSQSPRYKVAKRGQDVALRCDPISGHVSLFWYQQALGQGPEFLTYFQNEAQLDKSGLPSDRFFAERPEGSVSTLKIQRTQQEDSAVYLCASRTSGLYEQYFGPGTRLTVT.

The chain joins TRBV2 to TRBJ1-1; D gene unclear. Germline CDR1 and CDR2: SNHLY and FYNNEI. Trimming left V 9 bases short and J 2 bases short, with 10 bases between. The CDR3 has 12 residues. The CDR3 region is CASGVYNTEAFF. The DNA of the CDR3 is TGTGCCAGTGGGGTGTATAACACTGAAGCTTTCTTT.

Points on this clone: A clone one base away is much larger, so this may be a read error. The rearrangement links TRBV10-1 to TRBJ2-1; 8 nucleotides match TRBD2. The CDR3 contains 15 residues. Losses at the gene ends were 4 bases for V and 0 bases for J; bases not matched to a gene: 2. Germline-derived CDR1 and CDR2 are WNHNN and SYGVQD (reference sequence). The CDR3 DNA is TGCGCCAGCAGTGGGAGCGGGAGCTCCTACAATGAGCAGTTCTTC. Protein product: CASSGSGSSYNEQFF.

This clone was picked up a small number of times. The chain carries TRBV10-3 and TRBJ2-7; D gene unclear. Deletions cut 2 bases from V and 7 bases from J, with 6 bases between. The CDR3 sequence is 11 residues long. Germline-derived CDR1 and CDR2 are ENHRY and SYGVKD. CDR3 amino acids: CAISEGPEQYF. CDR3 DNA: TGTGCCATCAGTGAGGGCCCTGAGCAGTACTTC.

CDR3 protein: CASSPEQGWGEQYF. The CDR3 DNA sequence: TGTGCCAGCTCGCCAGAACAGGGGTGGGGCGAGCAGTACTTC. The rearrangement joins TRBV18 to TRBJ2-7; 7 bases match TRBD1. From germline, CDR1 is KGHSH and CDR2 LQKENI. The CDR3 is 14 amino acids. J lost 6 bases, V lost 6 bases, and 11 bases had no gene match.

The rearrangement links TRBV4-3 to TRBJ2-5, with 12 bases identical to TRBD2. The CDR3 spans 19 residues. The ends lost 1 base at V and 1 base at J; junction bases unmatched: 10. Germline lookup yields CDR1 LGHNA and CDR2 YSLEER. The CDR3, as DNA: TGCGCCAGCAGCCAAGTCCTTGGACTAGCGGGGCCGTCCCAAGAGACCCAGTACTTC. Protein sequence: CASSQVLGLAGPSQETQYF.

CDR3 DNA sequence: TGTGCCAGCAGCTCAAGCTGGGACTATTCCTACGAGCAGTACTTC. This codes for CASSSSWDYSYEQYF. The chain has TRBV27 and TRBJ2-7; 7 nucleotides agree with TRBD2. Germline trimming cut 6 bases from V and 1 base from J; bases unmatched to any gene: 9. The CDR3 covers 15 residues. Germline lookup yields CDR1 MNHEY and CDR2 SMNVEV (reference sequence).

This clone was seen only a few times. The chain has TRBV6-1 and TRBJ1-1, with D possibly being TRBD1 (5 bases). This CDR3 contains 13 residues. Germline V gene data show CDR1 as MNHNS and CDR2 as SASEGT. Trimming pared 6 bases from V and 0 bases from J, leaving 8 bases between. CDR3 in amino acids: CASSVTVNTEAFF. The CDR3 bases are TGTGCCAGCAGCGTGACAGTGAACACTGAAGCTTTCTTT.